These 4 T cell receptor beta chains originate from one sample sequenced in a study of control samples from healthy donors and cancer patients (dated by TCRdb to the early 2020s). Libraries were prepared through the immunoSEQ multiplex PCR assay. TCRdb provides this immuneACCESS table in a form limited to in-frame rearrangements. Some clones are lacking; in checked studies, under half of them reflect an unresolved V gene, and why the rest are absent is not known. For this sample the table gives some 120,000 clones, of which about 95% were detected only once. The top ten clonotypes cover around 3.6% of the sample. Material: blood. These receptors were obtained from a man between 25 and 39 years old in good health.

The rearrangement uses TRBV7-9 and TRBJ1-4; 7 bases line up with TRBD1. V was clipped by 5 bases and J by 6 bases; unmatched bases: 6. Germline V gives CDR1 SEHNR, CDR2 FQNEAQ (reference sequence). This CDR3 contains 14 residues. This CDR3 reads CASSAGGGYEKLFF. The CDR3 region has the DNA TGTGCCAGCAGCGCAGGGGGTGGCTATGAAAAACTGTTTTTT.

The V and J genes are TRBV7-9 and TRBJ2-5; TRBD2 is a possible D gene (5 bases). Germline loops: CDR1 SEHNR, CDR2 FQNEAQ (reference sequence). There are 11 residues in the CDR3. V lost 7 bases to trimming and J lost 4 bases, with 7 bases between them. The CDR3, as DNA: TGTGCCAGCACCCGGGGAGAGACCCAGTACTTC. Amino acids: CASTRGETQYF.

The V gene is TRBV4-3, the J gene TRBJ1-1, with D uncertain. The germline CDR1 and CDR2 sequences are LGHNA and YSLEER. V was clipped by 4 bases and J by 2 bases, with 11 bases between them. CDR3 length: 14 residues. In DNA form, the CDR3 reads TGCGCCAGCAGCCTGTGGCCGGGAAACACTGAAGCTTTCTTT. Its translation is CASSLWPGNTEAFF.

The V gene is TRBV4-3, the J gene TRBJ1-3, with TRBD1 matching over 11 bases. CDR1 and CDR2 (germline): LGHNA, YSLEER. The CDR3 has 18 residues. With 6 bases clipped from V and 2 bases from J, the junction kept 12 bases outside the gene matches. This CDR3 is CASRPRFLDRGPGNTIYF. The CDR3 DNA sequence: TGCGCCAGCAGACCGCGTTTCCTGGACAGGGGGCCTGGAAACACCATATATTTT.